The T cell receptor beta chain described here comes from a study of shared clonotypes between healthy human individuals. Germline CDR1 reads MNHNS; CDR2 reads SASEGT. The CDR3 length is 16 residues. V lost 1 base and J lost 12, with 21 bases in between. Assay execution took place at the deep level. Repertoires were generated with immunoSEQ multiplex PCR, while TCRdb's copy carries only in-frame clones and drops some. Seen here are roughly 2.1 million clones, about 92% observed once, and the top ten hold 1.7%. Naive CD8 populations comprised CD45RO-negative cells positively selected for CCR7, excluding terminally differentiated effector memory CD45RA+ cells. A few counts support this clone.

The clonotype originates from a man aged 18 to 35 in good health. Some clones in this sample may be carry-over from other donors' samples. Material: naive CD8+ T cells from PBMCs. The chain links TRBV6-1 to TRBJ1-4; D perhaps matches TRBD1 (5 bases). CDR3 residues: CASSEVAAGFVAELFF. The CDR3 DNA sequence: TGTGCCAGCAGTGAAGTCGCGGCAGGGTTTGTTGCGGAACTGTTTTTT.